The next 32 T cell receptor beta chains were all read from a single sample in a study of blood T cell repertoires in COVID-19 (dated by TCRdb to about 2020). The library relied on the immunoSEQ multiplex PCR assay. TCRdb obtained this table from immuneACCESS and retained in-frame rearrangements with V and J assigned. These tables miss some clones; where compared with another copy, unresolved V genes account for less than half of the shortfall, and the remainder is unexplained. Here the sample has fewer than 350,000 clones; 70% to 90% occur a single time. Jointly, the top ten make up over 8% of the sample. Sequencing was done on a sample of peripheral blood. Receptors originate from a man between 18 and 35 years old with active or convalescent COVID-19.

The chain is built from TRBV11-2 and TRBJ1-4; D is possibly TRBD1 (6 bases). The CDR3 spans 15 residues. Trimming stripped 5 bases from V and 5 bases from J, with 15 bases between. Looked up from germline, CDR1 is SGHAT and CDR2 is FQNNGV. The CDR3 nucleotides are TGTGCCAGCAGCCCCCTCGACAGGATAAATGAAAAACTGTTTTTT. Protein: CASSPLDRINEKLFF.

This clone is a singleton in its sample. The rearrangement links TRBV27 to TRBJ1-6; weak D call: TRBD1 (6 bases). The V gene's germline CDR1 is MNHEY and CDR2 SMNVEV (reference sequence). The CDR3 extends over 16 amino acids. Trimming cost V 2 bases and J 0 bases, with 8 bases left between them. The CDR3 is CASSLTGSSYNSPLHF. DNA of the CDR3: TGTGCCAGCAGTTTAACAGGGAGCTCCTATAATTCACCCCTCCACTTT.

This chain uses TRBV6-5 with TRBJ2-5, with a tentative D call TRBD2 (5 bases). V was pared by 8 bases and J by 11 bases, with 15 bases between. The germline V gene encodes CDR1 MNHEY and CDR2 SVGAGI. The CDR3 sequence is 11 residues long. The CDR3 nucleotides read TGTGCCAGCGTGCGATTCGGGGAGCAGTACTTC. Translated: CASVRFGEQYF.

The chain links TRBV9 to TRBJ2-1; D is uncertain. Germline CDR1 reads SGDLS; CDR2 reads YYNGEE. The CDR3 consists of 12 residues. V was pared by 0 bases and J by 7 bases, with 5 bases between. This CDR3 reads CASSVVENEQFF. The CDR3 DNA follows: TGTGCCAGCAGCGTAGTAGAGAATGAGCAGTTCTTC.

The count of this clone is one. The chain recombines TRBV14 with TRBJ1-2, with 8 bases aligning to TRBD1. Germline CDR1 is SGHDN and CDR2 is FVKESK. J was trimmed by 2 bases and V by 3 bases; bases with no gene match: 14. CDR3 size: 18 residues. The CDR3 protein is CASSQWDRRQLRNYGYTF. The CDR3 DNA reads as TGTGCCAGCAGCCAGTGGGACAGGCGACAACTCCGGAACTATGGCTACACCTTC.

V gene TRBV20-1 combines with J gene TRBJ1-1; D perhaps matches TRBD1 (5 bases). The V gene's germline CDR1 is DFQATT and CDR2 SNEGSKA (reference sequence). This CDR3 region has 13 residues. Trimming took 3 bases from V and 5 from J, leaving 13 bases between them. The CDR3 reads CSASGRGETEAFF. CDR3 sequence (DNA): TGCAGTGCTAGTGGGAGGGGTGAAACTGAAGCTTTCTTT.

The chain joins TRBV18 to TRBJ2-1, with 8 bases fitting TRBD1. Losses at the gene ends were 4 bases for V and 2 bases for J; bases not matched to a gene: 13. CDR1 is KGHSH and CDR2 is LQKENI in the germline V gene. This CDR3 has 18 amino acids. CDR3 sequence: CASSLRTGPPGPYNEQFF. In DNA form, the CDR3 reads TGTGCCAGCTCACTACGGACAGGGCCCCCCGGGCCCTACAATGAGCAGTTCTTC.

CDR3 in DNA: TGTGCCACCGAACCCAGGCCGGAGGTCGGGGAGCTGTTTTTT. This translates into CATEPRPEVGELFF. This rearrangement joins TRBV7-8 to TRBJ2-2, with D possibly TRBD2 on 5 matching bases. The CDR3 is made up of 14 amino acids. Germline V lookup: CDR1 SGHVS, CDR2 FQNEAQ. The ends were cut back, 10 bases at V and 7 bases at J, with 19 bases in the middle.

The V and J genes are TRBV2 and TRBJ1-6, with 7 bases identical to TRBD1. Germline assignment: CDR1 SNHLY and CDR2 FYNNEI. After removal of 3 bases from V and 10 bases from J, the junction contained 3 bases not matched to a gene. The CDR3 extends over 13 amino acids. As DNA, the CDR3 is TGTGCCAGCAGTGACCAGGGGGAATCACCCCTCCACTTT. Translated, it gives CASSDQGESPLHF.

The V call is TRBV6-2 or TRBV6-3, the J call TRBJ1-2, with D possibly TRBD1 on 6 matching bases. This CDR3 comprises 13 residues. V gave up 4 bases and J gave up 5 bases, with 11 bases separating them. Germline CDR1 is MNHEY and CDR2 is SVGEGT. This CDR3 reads CASSSDSTYGYTF. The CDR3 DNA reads TGTGCCAGCAGTTCGGACAGTACGTATGGCTACACCTTC.

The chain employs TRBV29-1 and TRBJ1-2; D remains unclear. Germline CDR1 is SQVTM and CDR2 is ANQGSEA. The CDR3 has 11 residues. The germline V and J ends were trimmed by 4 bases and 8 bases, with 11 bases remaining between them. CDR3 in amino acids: CSVVRSGGYTF. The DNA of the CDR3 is TGCAGCGTTGTGAGGAGTGGCGGCTACACCTTC.

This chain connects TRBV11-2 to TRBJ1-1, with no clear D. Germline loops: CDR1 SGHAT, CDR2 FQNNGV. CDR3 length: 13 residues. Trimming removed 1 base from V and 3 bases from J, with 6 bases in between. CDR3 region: CASSLGSYTEAFF. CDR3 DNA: TGTGCCAGCAGCTTAGGTTCTTACACTGAAGCTTTCTTT. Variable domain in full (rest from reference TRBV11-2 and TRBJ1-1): EAGVAQSPRYKIIEKRQSVAFWCNPISGHATLYWYQQILGQGPKLLIQFQNNGVVDDSQLPKDRFSAERLKGVDSTLKIQPAKLEDSAVYLCASSLGSYTEAFFGQGTRLTVV.

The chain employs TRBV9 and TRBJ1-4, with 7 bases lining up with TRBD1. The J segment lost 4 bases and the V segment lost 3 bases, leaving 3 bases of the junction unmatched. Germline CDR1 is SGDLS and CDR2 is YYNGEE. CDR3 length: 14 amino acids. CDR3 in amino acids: CASSAGTVNEKLFF. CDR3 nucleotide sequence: TGTGCCAGCAGCGCCGGGACAGTTAATGAAAAACTGTTTTTT.

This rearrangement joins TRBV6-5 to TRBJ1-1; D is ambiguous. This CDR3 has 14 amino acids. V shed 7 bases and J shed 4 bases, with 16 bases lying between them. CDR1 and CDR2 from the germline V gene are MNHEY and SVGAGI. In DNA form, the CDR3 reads TGTGCCAGCATCCGACGCGGGATTTTCACTGAAGCTTTCTTT. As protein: CASIRRGIFTEAFF.

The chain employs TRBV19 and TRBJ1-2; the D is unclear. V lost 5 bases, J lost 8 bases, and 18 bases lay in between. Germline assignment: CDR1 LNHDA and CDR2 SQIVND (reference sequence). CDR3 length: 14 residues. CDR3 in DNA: TGTGCCAGTAGTTTCGGGAGTCAGGCGGCGGGCTACACCTTC. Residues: CASSFGSQAAGYTF.

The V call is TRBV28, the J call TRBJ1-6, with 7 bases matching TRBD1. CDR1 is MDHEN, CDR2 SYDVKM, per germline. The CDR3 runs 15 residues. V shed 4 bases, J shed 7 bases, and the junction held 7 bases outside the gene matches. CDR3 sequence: CASSSNPGQNSPLHF. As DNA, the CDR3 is TGTGCCAGCAGTTCAAATCCGGGACAGAATTCACCCCTCCACTTT.

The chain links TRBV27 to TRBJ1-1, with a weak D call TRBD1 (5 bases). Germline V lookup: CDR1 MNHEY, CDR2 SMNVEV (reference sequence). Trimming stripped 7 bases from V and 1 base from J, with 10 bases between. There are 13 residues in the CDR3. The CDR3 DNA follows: TGTGCCAGCAACAAAGACAGGAACACTGAAGCTTTCTTT. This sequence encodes CASNKDRNTEAFF.

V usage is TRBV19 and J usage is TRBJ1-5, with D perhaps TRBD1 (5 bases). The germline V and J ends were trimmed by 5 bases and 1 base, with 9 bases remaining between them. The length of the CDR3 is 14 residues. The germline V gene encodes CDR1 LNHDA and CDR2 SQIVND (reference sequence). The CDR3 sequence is CASSRQGSNQPQHF. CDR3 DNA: TGTGCCAGTAGTCGTCAGGGAAGCAATCAGCCCCAGCATTTT.

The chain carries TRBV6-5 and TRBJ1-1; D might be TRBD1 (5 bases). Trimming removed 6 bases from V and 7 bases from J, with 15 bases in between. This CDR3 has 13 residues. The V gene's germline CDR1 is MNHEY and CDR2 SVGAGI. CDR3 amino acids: CASSLRQTYEAFF. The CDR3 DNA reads TGTGCCAGCAGCTTACGACAGACCTATGAAGCTTTCTTT.

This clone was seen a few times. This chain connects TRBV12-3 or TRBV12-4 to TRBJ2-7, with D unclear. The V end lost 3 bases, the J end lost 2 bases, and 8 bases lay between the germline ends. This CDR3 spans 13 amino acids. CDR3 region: CASSLAPPYEQYF. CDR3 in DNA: TGTGCCAGCAGTTTGGCACCGCCCTACGAGCAGTACTTC.

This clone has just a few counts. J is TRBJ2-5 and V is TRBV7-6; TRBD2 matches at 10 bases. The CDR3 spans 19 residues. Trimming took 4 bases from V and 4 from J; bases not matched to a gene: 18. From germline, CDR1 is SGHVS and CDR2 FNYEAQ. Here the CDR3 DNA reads TGTGCCAGCAGCTCCCTTAGTTGGCTAGCGGGGGCCCGGCGAGAGACCCAGTACTTC. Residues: CASSSLSWLAGARRETQYF.

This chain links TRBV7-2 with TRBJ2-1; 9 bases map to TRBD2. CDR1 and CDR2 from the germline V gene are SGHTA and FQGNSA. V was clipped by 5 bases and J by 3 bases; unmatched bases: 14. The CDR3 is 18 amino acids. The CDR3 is CASSLSPYAGGFYNEQFF. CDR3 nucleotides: TGTGCCAGCAGCCTTAGCCCCTATGCGGGGGGGTTCTACAATGAGCAGTTCTTC. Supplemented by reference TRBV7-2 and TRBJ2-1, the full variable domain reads GAGVSQSPSNKVTEKGKDVELRCDPISGHTALYWYRQSLGQGLEFLIYFQGNSAPDKSGLPSDRFSAERTGGSVSTLTIQRTQQEDSAVYLCASSLSPYAGGFYNEQFFGPGTRLTVL.

The CDR3, as DNA: TGTGCCAGCAGTCCTCAGCGCGGGACAGGAACCTACGAGCAGTACTTC. It translates to CASSPQRGTGTYEQYF. This chain uses TRBV6-6 with TRBJ2-7; 8 bases are a match to TRBD1. Germline CDR1 reads MNHNY; CDR2 reads SVGAGI (reference sequence). Trimming at V came to 5 bases and at J to 2 bases, leaving 11 bases not matched to a gene. The CDR3 runs to 16 residues.

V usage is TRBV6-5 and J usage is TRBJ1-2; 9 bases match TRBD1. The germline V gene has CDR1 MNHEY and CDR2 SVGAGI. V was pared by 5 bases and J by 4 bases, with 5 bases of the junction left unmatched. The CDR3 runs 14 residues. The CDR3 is CASSQDRGVYGYTF. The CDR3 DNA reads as TGTGCCAGCAGTCAGGACAGGGGTGTCTATGGCTACACCTTC.

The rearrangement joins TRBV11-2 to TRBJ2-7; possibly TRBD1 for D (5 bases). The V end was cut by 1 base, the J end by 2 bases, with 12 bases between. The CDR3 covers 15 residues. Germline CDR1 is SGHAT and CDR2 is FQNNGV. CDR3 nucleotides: TGTGCCAGCAGCTTAGTTGATCAGGACACCTACGAGCAGTACTTC. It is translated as CASSLVDQDTYEQYF.

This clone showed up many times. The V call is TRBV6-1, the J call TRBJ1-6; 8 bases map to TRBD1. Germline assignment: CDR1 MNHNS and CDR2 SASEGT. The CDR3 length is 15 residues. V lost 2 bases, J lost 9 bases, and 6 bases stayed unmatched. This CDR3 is CASSEIGDRISPLHF. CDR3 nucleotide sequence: TGTGCCAGCAGTGAAATCGGGGACAGGATTTCACCCCTCCACTTT.

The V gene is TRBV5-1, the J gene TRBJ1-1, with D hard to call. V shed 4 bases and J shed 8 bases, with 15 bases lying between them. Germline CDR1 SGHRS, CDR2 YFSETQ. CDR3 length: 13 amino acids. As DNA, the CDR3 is TGCGCCAGCAGCCCAGACCAGGCCCGCGAAGCTTTCTTT. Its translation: CASSPDQAREAFF.

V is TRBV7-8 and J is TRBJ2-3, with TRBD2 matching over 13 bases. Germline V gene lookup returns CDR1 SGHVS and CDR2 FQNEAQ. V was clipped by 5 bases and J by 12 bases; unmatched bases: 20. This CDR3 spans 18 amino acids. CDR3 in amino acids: CASSQPLRLAGGRVKQYF. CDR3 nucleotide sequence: TGTGCCAGCAGCCAACCACTCCGACTAGCGGGGGGCCGGGTTAAACAGTATTTT.

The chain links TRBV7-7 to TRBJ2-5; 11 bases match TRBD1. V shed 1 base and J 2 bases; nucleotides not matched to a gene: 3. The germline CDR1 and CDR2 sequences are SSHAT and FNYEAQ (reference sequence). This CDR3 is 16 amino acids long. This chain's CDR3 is CASSLGTGGSQETQYF. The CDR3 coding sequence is TGTGCCAGCAGCTTAGGGACAGGGGGCTCACAAGAGACCCAGTACTTC.

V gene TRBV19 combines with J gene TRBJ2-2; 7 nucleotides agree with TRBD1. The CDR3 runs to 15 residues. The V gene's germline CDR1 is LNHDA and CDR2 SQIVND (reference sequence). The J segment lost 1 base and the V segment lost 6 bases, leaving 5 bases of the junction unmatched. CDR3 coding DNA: TGTGCCAGTAGATCGGGACAGCTGAACACCGGGGAGCTGTTTTTT. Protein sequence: CASRSGQLNTGELFF. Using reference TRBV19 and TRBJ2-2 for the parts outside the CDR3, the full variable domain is DGGITQSPKYLFRKEGQNVTLSCEQNLNHDAMYWYRQDPGQGLRLIYYSQIVNDFQKGDIAEGYSVSREKKESFPLTVTSAQKNPTAFYLCASRSGQLNTGELFFGEGSRLTVL.

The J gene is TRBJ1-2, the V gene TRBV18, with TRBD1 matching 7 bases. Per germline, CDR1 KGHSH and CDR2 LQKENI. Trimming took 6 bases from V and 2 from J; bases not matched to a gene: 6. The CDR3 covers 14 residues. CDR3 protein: CASSPGTANYGYTF. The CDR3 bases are TGTGCCAGCTCTCCCGGGACAGCAAACTATGGCTACACCTTC. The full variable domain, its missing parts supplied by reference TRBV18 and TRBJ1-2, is NAGVMQNPRHLVRRRGQEARLRCSPMKGHSHVYWYRQLPEEGLKFMVYLQKENIIDESGMPKERFSAEFPKEGPSILRIQQVVRGDSAAYFCASSPGTANYGYTFGSGTRLTVV.

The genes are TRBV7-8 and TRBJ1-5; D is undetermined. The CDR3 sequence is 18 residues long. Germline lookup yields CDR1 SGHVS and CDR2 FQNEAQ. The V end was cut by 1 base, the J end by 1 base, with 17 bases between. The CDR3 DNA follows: TGTGCCAGCAGCTTAGGTTGGTTCACGGTGGAGAGCAATCAGCCCCAGCATTTT. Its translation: CASSLGWFTVESNQPQHF. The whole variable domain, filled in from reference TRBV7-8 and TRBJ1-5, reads GAGVSQSPRYKVAKRGQDVALRCDPISGHVSLFWYQQALGQGPEFLTYFQNEAQLDKSGLPSDRFFAERPEGSVSTLKIQRTQQEDSAVYLCASSLGWFTVESNQPQHFGDGTRLSIL.